These T cell receptor beta chains were read from a single sample in a study of cytomegalovirus exposure and HLA in healthy donors. Produced via immunoSEQ multiplex PCR; TCRdb's table is partial and in-frame only. The sample holds approximately 170,000 clones, 75% to 85% seen once. The specimen sequenced was PBMCs. All receptors derive from a female donor in good health and CMV-seronegative. Both conserved end residues are part of each CDR3. A D gene is named only where the DNA matches it firmly. Size tells how often a clone was seen (once, few, many) or the class of an expanded clone, and some rows leave it out.

v_call	j_call	d_call	clone_size	cdr3_aa	cdr3_nt
TRBV7-7	TRBJ2-5	.	.	CASSRGGGGQETQYF	TGTGCCAGCAGCAGGGGAGGGGGAGGCCAAGAGACCCAGTACTTC
TRBV7-2	TRBJ2-1	.	.	CASSFTGLAIPGNEQFF	TGTGCCAGCAGCTTTACGGGATTGGCTATCCCTGGCAATGAGCAGTTCTTC
TRBV27	TRBJ1-1	.	.	CASSPPLSNTEAFF	TGTGCCAGCAGTCCTCCCCTCTCGAACACTGAAGCTTTCTTT
TRBV7-2	TRBJ2-3	TRBD2	.	CASSAGLAGAYTQYF	TGTGCCAGCAGCGCGGGACTAGCGGGTGCCTACACGCAGTATTTT
TRBV30	TRBJ2-7	.	.	CAWSGGLILEQYF	TGTGCCTGGAGTGGGGGACTGATCTTGGAGCAGTACTTC
TRBV2	TRBJ2-3	.	.	CASGQGMIPDTQYF	TGTGCCAGCGGGCAGGGGATGATCCCAGATACGCAGTATTTT
TRBV11-1	TRBJ1-1	TRBD1	.	CASSFGQGRSAFF	TGTGCCAGCAGCTTTGGACAGGGCAGAAGTGCTTTCTTT
TRBV28	TRBJ2-3	.	.	CASRGGAGTDTQYF	TGTGCCAGCAGAGGGGGGGCGGGCACAGATACGCAGTATTTT
TRBV19	TRBJ2-5	TRBD2	.	CASSRAGIGVQETQYF	TGTGCCAGTTCAAGAGCGGGAATCGGAGTCCAAGAGACCCAGTACTTC
TRBV2	TRBJ2-3	TRBD2	.	CASSGGLADRADTQYF	TGTGCCAGCAGTGGGGGACTAGCGGATCGGGCAGATACGCAGTATTTT
TRBV7-9	TRBJ2-6	.	.	CASSLELWANVLTF	TGTGCCAGCAGCTTAGAACTCTGGGCCAACGTCCTGACTTTC
TRBV7-3	TRBJ2-1	TRBD2	few	CASSLTSGGANEQFF	TGTGCCAGCAGCTTAACTAGCGGGGGGGCCAATGAGCAGTTCTTC
TRBV7-6	TRBJ2-2	TRBD2	.	CASSTPPTGGLTGELFF	TGTGCCAGCAGCACCCCCCCCACGGGGGGGCTCACCGGGGAGCTGTTTTTT
TRBV11-2	TRBJ2-3	TRBD1	.	CASSPRTGRSTDTQYF	TGTGCCAGCAGCCCCCGGACAGGGAGGAGCACAGATACGCAGTATTTT
TRBV7-9	TRBJ2-2	TRBD2	.	CSSSRLAGRGTGELFF	TGTTCCAGCAGCCGACTAGCGGGGAGAGGGACCGGGGAGCTGTTTTTT
TRBV6-1	TRBJ2-3	TRBD2	.	CASSGIAGIWTDTQYF	TGTGCCAGCAGTGGAATAGCGGGAATTTGGACAGATACGCAGTATTTT
TRBV29-1	TRBJ2-4	.	few	CSVAQSLAKNSQYF	TGCAGCGTTGCTCAGAGTCTAGCCAAAAACAGTCAGTACTTC